One T cell receptor (beta chain) is described in this entry. This clonotype was seen only a few times. Its binding antigen is unknown. No base quality values were provided; no much bigger clone lies one nucleotide off. The data originate from a study of T-cell memory formation after mild COVID-19 (dated by TCRdb to about 2021). For the wider study: TCR sequence clusters from the two donors were found to be largely donor specific. Two young, previously healthy adult volunteers made up the cohort, one male and one female. Longitudinal TCRalpha and TCRbeta repertoire sequencing tracked T-cell clones expanding and contracting after mild COVID-19 in a couple of donors. The full study reports these points: Contracting CD4+ clones turned up mainly in the CM and EM memory subsets, whereas EMRA was where CD8+ clones were enriched. The study included only a couple of mild cases, and larger cohorts that include severe cases with pre-infection samples were judged to be necessary. Clones that contracted from day 15 to 85 showed balanced CD4/CD8 phenotypes, whereas a second wave of clones that expanded from day 15 to 37 leaned towards CD4+. Some responding clones were found in pre-infection memory, which suggests that pre-existing cross-reactive memory T cells took part in the SARS-CoV-2 response. SARS-CoV-2 specificity was not confirmed for the second-wave clones peaking on day 37.

CDR1 and CDR2 are read off the germline V gene as SGHRS and YFSETQ. The germline ends are 7 bases apart after V is trimmed by 7 bases and J by 0 bases. There are 12 amino acids in the CDR3, from cysteine to phenylalanine inclusive. Only the CDR3 portion is preserved as DNA: 36 bases, with reading frame beginning at the first base. The sequencing machine was an Illumina NovaSeq 6000. Using 5'RACE with constant-segment primers, TCRalpha and TCRbeta cDNA libraries were constructed, with sample barcodes and unique molecular identifiers added in the process. Trizol reagent was used to extract RNA from every sample. Amplification of the libraries took two PCR steps, and the second step added a second sample barcode plus Illumina TruSeq adapters. The libraries were sequenced on an Illumina NovaSeq using 2 x 150 bp paired-end reads. The paper's processing steps were these. Demultiplexing of reads and collapsing into UMI-guided consensus sequences were performed with migec v1.2.7. With mixcr v2.1.11, UMI consensuses were aligned to TRA and TRB V and J templates and assembled into clonotypes. Clonotypes were classified as expanded or contracted when called significant by both edgeR and NoisET, with noise models trained on biological replicates. For edgeR calls, the cutoffs were a false discovery rate-adjusted p below 0.01 and a log2 fold-change threshold of 1. As an exploratory analysis of dynamics, PCA with hierarchical clustering was applied to max-normalized trajectories of the 1000 most abundant clonotypes. The CD4 or CD8 phenotype of responding clones was assigned using the separately sequenced CD4+ and CD8+ repertoires. Using fastp trimming at Q25 and MiXCR clonotype assembly, TCRdb reanalyzed the public sequencing data and kept in-frame beta chains. A single entry per CDR3 protein holds the most common genes and DNA from its merged rows. V and J calls and clone size were set by TCRdb, not the authors. The sample data list roughly 380,000 distinct CDR3 sequences, and around 28% of these were observed just once. Roughly 13% of the sample goes to the ten largest clones.

Ficoll-Paque density gradient centrifugation was used to isolate PBMCs. Sample: PBMCs or a T cell subset sorted from them (not recorded which). The chain is made from TRBV5-1 and TRBJ1-1; TRBD1 is perhaps the D gene, given 5 matching bases. The sequence derives from an adult woman who had mild COVID-19 (a few samples of this study predate the infection). The sample titles of this study are shuffled in the database, so cell type and time point are left out; the donor was told from shared clones. The CDR3 corresponds to CASGHLNTEAFF. The sequence in DNA is TGCGCCAGCGGACACCTGAACACTGAAGCTTTCTTT. This CDR3, with the reference TRBV5-1 and TRBJ1-1 proteins standing in past its ends, gives the full variable domain KAGVTQTPRYLIKTRGQQVTLSCSPISGHRSVSWYQQTPGQGLQFLFEYFSETQRNKGNFPGRFSGRQFSNSRSEMNVSTLELGDSALYLCASGHLNTEAFFGQGTRLTVV.